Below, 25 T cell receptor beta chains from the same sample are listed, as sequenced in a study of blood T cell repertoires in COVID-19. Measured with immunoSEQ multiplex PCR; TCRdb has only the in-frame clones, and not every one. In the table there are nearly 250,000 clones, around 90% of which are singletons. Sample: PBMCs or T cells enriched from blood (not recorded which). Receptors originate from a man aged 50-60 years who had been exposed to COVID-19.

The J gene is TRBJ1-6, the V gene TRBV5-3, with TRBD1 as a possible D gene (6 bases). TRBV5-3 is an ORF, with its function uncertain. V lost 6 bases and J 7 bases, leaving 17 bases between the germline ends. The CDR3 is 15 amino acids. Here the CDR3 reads CARTSPRGWNSPLHF. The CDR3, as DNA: TGTGCCAGAACCTCACCCAGGGGATGGAATTCACCCCTCCACTTT.

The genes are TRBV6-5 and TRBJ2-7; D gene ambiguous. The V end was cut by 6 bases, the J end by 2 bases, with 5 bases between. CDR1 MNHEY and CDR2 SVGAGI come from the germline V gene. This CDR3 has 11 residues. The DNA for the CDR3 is TGTGCCAGCAGCTCAGCCTACGAGCAGTACTTC. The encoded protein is CASSSAYEQYF.

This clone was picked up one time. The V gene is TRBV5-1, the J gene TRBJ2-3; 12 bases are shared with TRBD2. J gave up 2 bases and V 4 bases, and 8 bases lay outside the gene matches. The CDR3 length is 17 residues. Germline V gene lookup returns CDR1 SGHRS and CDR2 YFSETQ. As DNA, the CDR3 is TGCGCCAGCAGCCCCCTAGCGGGAGGGGGGGACACAGATACGCAGTATTTT. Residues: CASSPLAGGGDTDTQYF. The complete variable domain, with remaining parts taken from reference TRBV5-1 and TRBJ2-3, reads KAGVTQTPRYLIKTRGQQVTLSCSPISGHRSVSWYQQTPGQGLQFLFEYFSETQRNKGNFPGRFSGRQFSNSRSEMNVSTLELGDSALYLCASSPLAGGGDTDTQYFGPGTRLTVL.

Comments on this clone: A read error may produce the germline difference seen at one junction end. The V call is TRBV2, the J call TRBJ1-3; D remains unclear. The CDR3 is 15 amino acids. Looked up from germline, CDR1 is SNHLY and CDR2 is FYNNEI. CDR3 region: CASSVTHRSGNTIYF. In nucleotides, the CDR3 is TGTGCCAGCAGTGTAACTCACCGGTCGGGAAACACCATTTATTTT.

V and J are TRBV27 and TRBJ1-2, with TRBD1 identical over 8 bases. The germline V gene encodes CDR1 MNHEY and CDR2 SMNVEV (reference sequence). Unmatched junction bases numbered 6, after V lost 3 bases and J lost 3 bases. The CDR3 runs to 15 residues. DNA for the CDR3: TGTGCCAGCAGTTTGCAACTGACAGGGGACTATGGCTACACCTTC. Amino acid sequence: CASSLQLTGDYGYTF.

The CDR3 DNA is TGTGCCAGCAGTTTATGGATAGGGGATACAATGGGCTACACCTTC. Protein sequence: CASSLWIGDTMGYTF. V and J are TRBV28 and TRBJ1-2; D might be TRBD1 (5 bases). Germline assignment: CDR1 MDHEN and CDR2 SYDVKM. Trimming left V 0 bases short and J 8 bases short, with 16 bases between. There are 15 residues in the CDR3.

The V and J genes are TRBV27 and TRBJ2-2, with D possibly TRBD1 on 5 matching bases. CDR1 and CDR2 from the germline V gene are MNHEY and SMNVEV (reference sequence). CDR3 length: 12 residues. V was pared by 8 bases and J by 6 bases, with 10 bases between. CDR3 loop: CASCGASGELFF. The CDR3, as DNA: TGTGCCAGCTGTGGGGCTTCCGGGGAGCTGTTTTTT.

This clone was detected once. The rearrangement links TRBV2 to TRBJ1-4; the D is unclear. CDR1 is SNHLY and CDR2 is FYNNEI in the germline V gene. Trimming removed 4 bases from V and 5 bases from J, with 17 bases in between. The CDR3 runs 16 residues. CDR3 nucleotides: TGTGCCAGCAGTGTTCAGCGGGGATCGGGGAATGAAAAACTGTTTTTT. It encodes CASSVQRGSGNEKLFF.

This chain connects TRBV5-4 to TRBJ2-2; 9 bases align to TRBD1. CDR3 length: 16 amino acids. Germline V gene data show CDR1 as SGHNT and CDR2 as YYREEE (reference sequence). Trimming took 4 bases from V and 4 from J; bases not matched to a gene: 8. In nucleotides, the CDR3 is TGTGCCAGCAGCATACAACAGGGGGCGGGCACCGGGGAGCTGTTTTTT. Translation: CASSIQQGAGTGELFF.

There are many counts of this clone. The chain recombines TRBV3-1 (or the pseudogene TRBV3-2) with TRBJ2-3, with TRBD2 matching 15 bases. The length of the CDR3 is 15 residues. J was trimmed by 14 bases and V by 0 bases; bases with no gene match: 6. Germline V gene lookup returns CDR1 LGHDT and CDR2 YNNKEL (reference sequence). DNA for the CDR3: TGTGCCAGCAGCCAAGACCCAGGACTAGCGGGGGGGTGGTATTTT. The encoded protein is CASSQDPGLAGGWYF.

The CDR3 region is CASSLDPTALSEQFF. The CDR3 nucleotides read TGTGCCAGCAGCTTAGATCCGACAGCTCTCAGTGAGCAGTTCTTC. V and J are TRBV7-2 and TRBJ2-1; D might be TRBD1 (5 bases). This CDR3 spans 15 amino acids. Trimming stripped 1 base from V and 9 bases from J, with 16 bases between. Germline CDR1 SGHTA, CDR2 FQGNSA.

The CDR3 loop reads CASSSGGGDTGELFF. The CDR3 nucleotides read TGTGCCAGCAGCTCTGGTGGGGGGGACACCGGGGAGCTGTTTTTT. The V gene is TRBV11-3, the J gene TRBJ2-2; TRBD2 matches 7 bases. V lost 4 bases to trimming and J lost 3 bases; unmatched junction nucleotides: 5. Germline lookup yields CDR1 SGHNT and CDR2 YENEEA. The CDR3 is made up of 15 amino acids.

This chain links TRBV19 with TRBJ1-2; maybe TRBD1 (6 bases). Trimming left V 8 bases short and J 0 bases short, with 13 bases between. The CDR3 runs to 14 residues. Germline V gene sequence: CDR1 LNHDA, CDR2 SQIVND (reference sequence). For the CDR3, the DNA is TGTGCCAGTCGCCGGGACATTTCTAACTATGGCTACACCTTC. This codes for CASRRDISNYGYTF.

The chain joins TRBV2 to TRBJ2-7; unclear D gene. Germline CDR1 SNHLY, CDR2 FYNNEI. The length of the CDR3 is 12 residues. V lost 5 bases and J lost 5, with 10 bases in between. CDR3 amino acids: CASSHPQNEQYV. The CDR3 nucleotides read TGTGCCAGCAGTCACCCTCAGAACGAGCAGTACGTC.

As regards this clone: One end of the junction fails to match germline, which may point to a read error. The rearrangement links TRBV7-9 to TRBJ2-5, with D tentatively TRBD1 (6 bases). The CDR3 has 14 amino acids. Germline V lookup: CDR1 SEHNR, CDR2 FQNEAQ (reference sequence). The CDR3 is CASTLQGIFETQYF. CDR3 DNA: TGTGCCAGCACCTTACAGGGCATATTTGAGACCCAGTACTTC.

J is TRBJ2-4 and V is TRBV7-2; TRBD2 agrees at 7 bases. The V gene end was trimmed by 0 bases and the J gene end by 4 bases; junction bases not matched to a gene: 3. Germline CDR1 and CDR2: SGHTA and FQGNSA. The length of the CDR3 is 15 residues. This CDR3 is CASSLAWGLKNIQYF. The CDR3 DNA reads TGTGCCAGCAGCTTAGCGTGGGGACTAAAAAACATTCAGTACTTC.

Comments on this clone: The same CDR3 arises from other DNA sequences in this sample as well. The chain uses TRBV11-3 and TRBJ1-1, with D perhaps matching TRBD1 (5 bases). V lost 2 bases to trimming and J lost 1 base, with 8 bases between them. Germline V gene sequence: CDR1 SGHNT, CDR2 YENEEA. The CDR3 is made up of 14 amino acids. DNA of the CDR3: TGTGCCAGCAGCTTATCCGGACAGAACACTGAAGCTTTCTTT. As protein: CASSLSGQNTEAFF.

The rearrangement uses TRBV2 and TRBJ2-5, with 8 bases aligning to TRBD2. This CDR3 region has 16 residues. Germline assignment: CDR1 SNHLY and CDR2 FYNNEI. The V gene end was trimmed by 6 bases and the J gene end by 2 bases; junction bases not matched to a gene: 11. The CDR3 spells CASRLSGDFLQETQYF. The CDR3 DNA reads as TGTGCCAGCAGGCTTAGCGGGGACTTCCTACAAGAGACCCAGTACTTC.

CDR3 DNA: TGTGCCAGTAGGGGAGTTGGCCAGCGCAATCAGCCCCAGCATTTT. Encoded protein: CASRGVGQRNQPQHF. The chain uses TRBV19 and TRBJ1-5; unclear D gene. In germline, CDR1 is LNHDA, CDR2 SQIVND (reference sequence). The CDR3 has 15 amino acids. Trimming removed 6 bases from V and 2 bases from J, with 14 bases in between.

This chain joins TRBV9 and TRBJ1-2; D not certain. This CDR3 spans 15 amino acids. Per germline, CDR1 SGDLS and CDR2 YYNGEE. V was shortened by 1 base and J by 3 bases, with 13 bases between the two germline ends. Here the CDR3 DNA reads TGTGCCAGCAGCGTACAATCCGCCGCGGACTATGGCTACACCTTC. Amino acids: CASSVQSAADYGYTF.

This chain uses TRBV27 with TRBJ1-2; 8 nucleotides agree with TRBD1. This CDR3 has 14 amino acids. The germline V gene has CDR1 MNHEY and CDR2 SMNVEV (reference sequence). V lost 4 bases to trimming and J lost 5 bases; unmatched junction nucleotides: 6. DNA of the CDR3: TGTGCCAGCAGTTGGACAGGGTCGGTTTATGGCTACACCTTC. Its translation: CASSWTGSVYGYTF.

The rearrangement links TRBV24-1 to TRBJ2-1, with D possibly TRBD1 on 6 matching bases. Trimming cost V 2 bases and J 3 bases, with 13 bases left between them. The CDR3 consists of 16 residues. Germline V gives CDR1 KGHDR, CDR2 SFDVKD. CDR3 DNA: TGTGCCACCAGTGATTCCTCAGGGGACGTCTACAATGAGCAGTTCTTC. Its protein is CATSDSSGDVYNEQFF.

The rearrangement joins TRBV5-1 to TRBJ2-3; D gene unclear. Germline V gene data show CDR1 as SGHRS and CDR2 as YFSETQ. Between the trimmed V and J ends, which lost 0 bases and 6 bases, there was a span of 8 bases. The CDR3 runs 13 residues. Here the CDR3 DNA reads TGCGCCAGCAGCTTGGGACGGCGGGATACGCAGTATTTT. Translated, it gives CASSLGRRDTQYF.

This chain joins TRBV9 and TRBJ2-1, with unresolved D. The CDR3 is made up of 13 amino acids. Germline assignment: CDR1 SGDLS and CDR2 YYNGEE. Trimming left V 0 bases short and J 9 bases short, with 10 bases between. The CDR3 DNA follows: TGTGCCAGCAGCGTAGGCGTATCGGGTGAGCAGTTCTTC. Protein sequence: CASSVGVSGEQFF.

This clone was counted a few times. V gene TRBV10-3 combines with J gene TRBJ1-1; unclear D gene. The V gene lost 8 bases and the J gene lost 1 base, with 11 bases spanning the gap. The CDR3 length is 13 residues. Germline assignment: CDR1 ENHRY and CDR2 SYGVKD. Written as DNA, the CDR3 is TGTGCCATCGCTGTTACAGAGAACACTGAAGCTTTCTTT. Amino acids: CAIAVTENTEAFF.